Following are 23 T cell receptor beta chains from one sample sequenced in a study of blood T cells in healthy people across ages (dated by TCRdb to the mid-2010s). Library preparation employed 5' RACE. Sequencing took place on an Illumina HiSeq 2500. A second roughly 6 to 11 cycle PCR used a sample-barcoded 5' primer and a J-beta primer mix. Through fastp at Q25 and MiXCR, TCRdb rebuilt clones from the public reads, retaining in-frame beta chains. Merged by CDR3 protein, the rows form single entries marked with the most common genes and DNA. This sample gives around 650,000 distinct CDR3 sequences in total; about 30% of them show up just once. 15% of the sample belongs to the ten largest clones. Sample: blood. These receptors originate from a woman older than 75 in good health. Donor details come from another sample of the same person, matched by shared clones.

There are many counts of this clonotype. The V call is TRBV10-3, the J call TRBJ1-1; 8 bases map to TRBD1. The CDR3 is made up of 13 amino acids. After removal of 4 bases from V and 5 bases from J, the junction contained 3 bases not matched to a gene. CDR1 and CDR2 (germline): ENHRY, SYGVKD. For the CDR3, the DNA is TGTGCCATCAGTGTCCAGGGGGCAACTGAAGCTTTCTTT. Protein product: CAISVQGATEAFF.

This clonotype has a count of ten or more. V and J are TRBV7-9 and TRBJ1-5; 9 bases line up with TRBD1. CDR1 is SEHNR, CDR2 FQNEAQ, per germline (reference sequence). The CDR3 runs to 15 residues. The V segment lost 6 bases and the J segment 7 bases; nucleotides outside the gene matches: 10. CDR3 sequence: CASSPGQGMRQPQHF. CDR3 in DNA: TGTGCCAGCAGTCCTGGACAGGGGATGAGGCAGCCCCAGCATTTT.

This clonotype was seen ten or more times. This chain links TRBV20-1 with TRBJ2-3, with D unclear. Trimming removed 3 bases at V and 1 base at J, with 20 bases between. This CDR3 is built from 17 residues. Germline CDR1 reads DFQATT; CDR2 reads SNEGSKA (reference sequence). CDR3 residues: CSARPPGLGRGTDTQYF. The DNA for the CDR3 is TGCAGTGCTAGGCCCCCCGGGCTAGGCCGTGGCACAGATACGCAGTATTTT.

This clonotype was seen many times. The genes are TRBV4-1 and TRBJ1-2; 7 bases fit TRBD1. The V gene's germline CDR1 is MGHRA and CDR2 YSYEKL. There are 16 residues in the CDR3. V was clipped by 0 bases and J by 0 bases; unmatched bases: 4. The CDR3 reads CASSQDPTGTNYGYTF. CDR3 DNA: TGCGCCAGCAGCCAAGACCCGACAGGGACTAACTATGGCTACACCTTC.

This clonotype was detected a few times. V and J are TRBV20-1 and TRBJ1-5; D is possibly TRBD1 (5 bases). The CDR3 consists of 16 residues. Deletions cut 7 bases from V and 2 bases from J, with 21 bases between. CDR1 is DFQATT, CDR2 SNEGSKA, per germline (reference sequence). The CDR3 protein is CSGGHQGNRGNQPQHF. Written as DNA, the CDR3 is TGCAGTGGTGGGCATCAGGGAAATAGAGGCAATCAGCCCCAGCATTTT.

DNA for the CDR3: TGTGCCAGCAGAAAGACAGGTTTGGGTCCCCTCCACTTT. It codes for CASRKTGLGPLHF. This chain links TRBV5-6 with TRBJ1-6; weak D call: TRBD1 (6 bases). V was trimmed by 5 bases and J by 13 bases, leaving 16 bases between them. Germline V gives CDR1 SGHDT, CDR2 YYEEEE. This CDR3 region has 13 residues. Full variable domain (missing parts from reference TRBV5-6 and TRBJ1-6): DAGVTQSPTHLIKTRGQQVTLRCSPKSGHDTVSWYQQALGQGPQFIFQYYEEEERQRGNFPDRFSGHQFPNYSSELNVNALLLGDSALYLCASRKTGLGPLHFGNGTRLTVT.

Worth noting for this clonotype: This may stem from a read error, because a much larger clone lies one nucleotide away. J is TRBJ2-1 and V is TRBV6-6; the D gene is possibly TRBD1 (6 bases). This CDR3 has 12 amino acids. CDR1 is MNHNY and CDR2 is SVGAGI in the germline V gene (reference sequence). Between the trimmed V and J ends, which lost 9 bases and 4 bases, there was a span of 10 bases. CDR3 in amino acids: CARGAVYNEQFF. CDR3 DNA: TGTGCCAGGGGGGCCGTTTACAATGAGCAGTTCTTC.

This clonotype was found many times. The chain joins TRBV6-1 to TRBJ2-5; 9 nucleotides agree with TRBD2. V dropped 6 bases and J dropped 2; count of bases not matched to a gene: 7. The germline CDR1 and CDR2 sequences are MNHNS and SASEGT. The CDR3 is 15 residues long. The CDR3 protein is CASRKAGGYQETQYF. The DNA of the CDR3 is TGTGCCAGCAGAAAAGCGGGGGGATATCAAGAGACCCAGTACTTC.

The chain combines TRBV20-1 with TRBJ2-7, with a weak D call TRBD2 (6 bases). This CDR3 is built from 12 residues. V lost 1 base and J lost 3, with 7 bases in between. CDR1 and CDR2 (germline): DFQATT, SNEGSKA (reference sequence). The CDR3 nucleotides are TGCAGTGCTAGAGGGACTATCTACGAGCAGTACTTC. The encoded protein is CSARGTIYEQYF.

This chain uses TRBV7-6 with TRBJ1-3, with D perhaps TRBD1 (5 bases). The germline gives CDR1 SGHVS, CDR2 FNYEAQ. This CDR3 region has 15 residues. V was cut by 6 bases and J by 0 bases, with 12 bases left in between. CDR3 in amino acids: CASRPGYRSGNTIYF. CDR3 nucleotide sequence: TGTGCCAGCAGACCAGGGTACCGCTCTGGAAACACCATATATTTT. The full variable domain, its missing parts supplied by reference TRBV7-6 and TRBJ1-3, is GAGVSQSPRYKVTKRGQDVALRCDPISGHVSLYWYRQALGQGPEFLTYFNYEAQQDKSGLPNDRFSAERPEGSISTLTIQRTEQRDSAMYRCASRPGYRSGNTIYFGEGSWLTVV.

CDR3 bases: TGTGCCAGCAGCCCGGCCACCGGGACAGGGCACCAGCCCCAGCATTTT. Protein sequence: CASSPATGTGHQPQHF. V and J are TRBV7-9 and TRBJ1-5, with 9 bases that match TRBD1. V was pared by 5 bases and J by 7 bases, with 12 bases of the junction left unmatched. The germline CDR1 and CDR2 sequences are SEHNR and FQNEAQ (reference sequence). The CDR3 extends over 16 amino acids.

Of note for this clonotype: It may be a read error: a sequence one base away is much more abundant. The rearrangement links TRBV13 to TRBJ2-4; 8 bases fit TRBD1. J was trimmed by 15 bases and V by 4 bases; bases with no gene match: 14. CDR1 PRHDT and CDR2 FYEKMQ come from the germline V gene (reference sequence). This CDR3 contains 14 residues. CDR3 in DNA: TGTGCCAGCAGCTCAGGACAGGGCCTCCTAGGGCGGTACTTC. It translates to CASSSGQGLLGRYF.

This clonotype was seen at least ten times. The chain carries TRBV12-3 or TRBV12-4 and TRBJ2-3; D is tentatively TRBD1 or TRBD2 (5 bases each). The CDR3 loop spans 18 amino acids. V was shortened by 1 base and J by 3 bases, with 20 bases between the two germline ends. The CDR3 loop is CASSLGGWAGRGTDTQYF. DNA for the CDR3: TGTGCCAGCAGTTTAGGGGGATGGGCAGGGAGAGGGACAGATACGCAGTATTTT.

There are a few counts of this clonotype. The rearrangement joins TRBV30 to TRBJ1-3; no reliable D call. CDR1 GTSNPN and CDR2 SVGIG come from the germline V gene (reference sequence). This CDR3 contains 12 residues. Trimming pared 0 bases from V and 0 bases from J, leaving 0 bases between. The CDR3 nucleotides read TGTGCCTGGAGTGTCTCTGGAAACACCATATATTTT. Translation gives CAWSVSGNTIYF.

At least ten counts were recorded for this clonotype. One junction end disagrees with the germline gene, perhaps due to a read error. V is TRBV6-5 and J is TRBJ2-7; 7 nucleotides match TRBD1. The CDR3 has 16 amino acids. CDR1 is MNHEY, CDR2 SVGAGI, per germline. The CDR3 DNA reads as TGTGCCAGCACTTACAGGGGCAGTCTCCAGGACTACGAGCAGTACTTC. The encoded protein is CASTYRGSLQDYEQYF.

This clonotype has ten or more counts. This rearrangement joins TRBV6-6 to TRBJ1-2; possible D gene TRBD1, 5 bases. The CDR3 is 13 residues long. Per the germline V gene, CDR1 is MNHNY and CDR2 is SVGAGI (reference sequence). The germline V and J ends were trimmed by 0 bases and 6 bases, with 8 bases remaining between them. The CDR3 is CASSYSIGDGYTF. CDR3 DNA: TGTGCCAGCAGTTACTCGATAGGGGATGGCTACACCTTC.

This clonotype was detected many times. The chain links TRBV4-3 to TRBJ2-7; D gene uncertain. Germline V lookup: CDR1 LGHNA, CDR2 YSLEER. The CDR3 spans 13 residues. V was cut by 4 bases and J by 3 bases, with 10 bases left in between. The CDR3 spells CASSPQSGYEQYF. CDR3 coding DNA: TGCGCCAGCAGCCCCCAGTCGGGCTACGAGCAGTACTTC.

This clonotype was observed many times. The chain carries TRBV5-6 and TRBJ1-2; D is undetermined. Germline assignment: CDR1 SGHDT and CDR2 YYEEEE. The CDR3 sequence is 14 residues long. V was clipped by 0 bases and J by 5 bases, with 11 bases between them. CDR3 in amino acids: CASSLGAARYGYTF. The CDR3 DNA reads TGTGCCAGCAGCTTGGGGGCAGCGCGATATGGCTACACCTTC. Full variable domain (missing parts from reference TRBV5-6 and TRBJ1-2): DAGVTQSPTHLIKTRGQQVTLRCSPKSGHDTVSWYQQALGQGPQFIFQYYEEEERQRGNFPDRFSGHQFPNYSSELNVNALLLGDSALYLCASSLGAARYGYTFGSGTRLTVV.

This clonotype was seen repeatedly, ten times or more. The chain carries TRBV29-1 and TRBJ1-2; 7 bases fit TRBD1. Germline-derived CDR1 and CDR2 are SQVTM and ANQGSEA. The CDR3 extends over 12 amino acids. Germline trimming cut 3 bases from V and 8 bases from J; bases unmatched to any gene: 6. The CDR3: CSVDAAGGGYTF. DNA for the CDR3: TGCAGCGTTGATGCCGCAGGGGGAGGCTACACCTTC.

The chain links TRBV6-4 to TRBJ2-3; TRBD1 is a possible D gene (5 bases). The CDR3 length is 15 residues. V dropped 3 bases and J dropped 1 base, with 11 bases sitting between them. The germline CDR1 and CDR2 sequences are MRHNA and SNTAGT. The DNA for the CDR3 is TGTGCCAGCAGTGAAGGGGTAGCAGGCACAGATACGCAGTATTTT. This gives the protein CASSEGVAGTDTQYF.

This clonotype was seen a few times. A much larger clone differs by one base, so this may be a read error. In DNA form, the CDR3 reads TGTGCCAGCAGTTACACGGGCGAGCAGTACTTC. Amino acids: CASSYTGEQYF. The V call is TRBV6-2 or TRBV6-3, the J call TRBJ2-7, with unresolved D. Trimming shortened V by 2 bases and J by 6 bases, and 5 bases separated the two germline ends. The CDR3 runs 11 residues. The germline gives CDR1 MNHEY, CDR2 SVGEGT.

This clonotype was counted at least ten times. The chain recombines TRBV6-1 with TRBJ2-6; maybe TRBD1 (6 bases). CDR1 is MNHNS and CDR2 is SASEGT in the germline V gene. The CDR3 covers 16 residues. Deletions cut 4 bases from V and 1 base from J, with 11 bases between. The CDR3 DNA reads TGTGCCAGCAGTGTCAACAGGGTTTCTGGGGCCAACGTCCTGACTTTC. This gives the protein CASSVNRVSGANVLTF.

This clonotype was seen many times. This sequence joins TRBV5-1 and TRBJ2-1, with 15 bases that match TRBD2. This CDR3 is 19 amino acids long. V gave up 4 bases and J gave up 1 base; unmatched junction bases: 9. The germline gives CDR1 SGHRS, CDR2 YFSETQ. Written as DNA, the CDR3 is TGCGCCAGCAGCCCGGGACTAGCGGGGGGTACGGATTCCTACAATGAGCAGTTCTTC. It translates to CASSPGLAGGTDSYNEQFF.